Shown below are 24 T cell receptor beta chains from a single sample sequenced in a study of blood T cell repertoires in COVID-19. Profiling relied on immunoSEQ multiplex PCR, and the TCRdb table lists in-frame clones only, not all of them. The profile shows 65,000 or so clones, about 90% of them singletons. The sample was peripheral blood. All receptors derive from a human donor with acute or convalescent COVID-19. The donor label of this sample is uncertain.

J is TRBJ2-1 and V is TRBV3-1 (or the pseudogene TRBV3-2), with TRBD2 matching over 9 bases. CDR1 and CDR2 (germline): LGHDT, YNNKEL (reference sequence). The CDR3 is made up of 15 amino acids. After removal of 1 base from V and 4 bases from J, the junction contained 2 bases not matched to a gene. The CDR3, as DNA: TGTGCCAGCAGCCAAGGACTAGCGGATTACAATGAGCAGTTCTTC. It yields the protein CASSQGLADYNEQFF.

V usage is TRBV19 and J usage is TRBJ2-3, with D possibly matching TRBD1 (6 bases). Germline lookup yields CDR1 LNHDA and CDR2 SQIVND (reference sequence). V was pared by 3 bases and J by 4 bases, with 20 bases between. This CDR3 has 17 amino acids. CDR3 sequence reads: CASSMSVGPGVADTQYF. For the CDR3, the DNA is TGTGCCAGTAGTATGTCGGTCGGGCCAGGGGTGGCAGATACGCAGTATTTT.

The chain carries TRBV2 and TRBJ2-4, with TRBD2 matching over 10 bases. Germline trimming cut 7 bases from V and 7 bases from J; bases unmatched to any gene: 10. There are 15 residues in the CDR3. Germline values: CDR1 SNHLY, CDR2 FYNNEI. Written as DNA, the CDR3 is TGTGCCAGCAAGCAGCGGGAGGGCCAATGGAACATTCAGTACTTC. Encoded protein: CASKQREGQWNIQYF.

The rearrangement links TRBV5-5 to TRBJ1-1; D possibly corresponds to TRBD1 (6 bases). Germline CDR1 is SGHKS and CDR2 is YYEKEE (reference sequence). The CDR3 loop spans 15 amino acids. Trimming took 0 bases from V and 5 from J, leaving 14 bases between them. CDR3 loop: CASSLATGRVTEAFF. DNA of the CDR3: TGTGCCAGCAGCTTGGCTACAGGGCGGGTTACTGAAGCTTTCTTT.

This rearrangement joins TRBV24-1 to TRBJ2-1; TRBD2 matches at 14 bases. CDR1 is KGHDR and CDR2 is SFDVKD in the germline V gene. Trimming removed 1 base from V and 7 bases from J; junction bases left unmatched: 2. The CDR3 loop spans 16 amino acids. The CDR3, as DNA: TGTGCCACCAGTGATTTAGGGACTAGCGGGAGAAATGAGCAGTTCTTC. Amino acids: CATSDLGTSGRNEQFF.

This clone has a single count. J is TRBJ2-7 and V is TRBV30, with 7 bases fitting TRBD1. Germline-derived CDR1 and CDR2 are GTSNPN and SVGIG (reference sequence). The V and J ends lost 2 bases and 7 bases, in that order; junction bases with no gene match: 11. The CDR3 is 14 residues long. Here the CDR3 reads CAWSYRGLDGEQYV. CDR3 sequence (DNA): TGTGCCTGGAGTTACAGGGGATTGGATGGAGAGCAGTACGTC.

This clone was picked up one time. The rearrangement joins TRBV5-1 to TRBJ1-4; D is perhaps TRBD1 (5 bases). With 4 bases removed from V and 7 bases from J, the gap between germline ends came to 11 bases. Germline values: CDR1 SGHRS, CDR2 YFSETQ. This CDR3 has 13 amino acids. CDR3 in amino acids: CASSGGGFEKLFF. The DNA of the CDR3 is TGCGCCAGCAGCGGCGGGGGGTTTGAAAAACTGTTTTTT. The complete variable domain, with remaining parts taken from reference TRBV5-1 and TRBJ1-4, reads KAGVTQTPRYLIKTRGQQVTLSCSPISGHRSVSWYQQTPGQGLQFLFEYFSETQRNKGNFPGRFSGRQFSNSRSEMNVSTLELGDSALYLCASSGGGFEKLFFGSGTQLSVL.

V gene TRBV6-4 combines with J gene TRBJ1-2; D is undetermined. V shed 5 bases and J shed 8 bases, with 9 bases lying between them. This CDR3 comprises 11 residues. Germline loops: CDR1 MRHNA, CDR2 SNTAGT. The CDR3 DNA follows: TGTGCCAGCAGTAGCGGGAGCGGCTACACCTTC. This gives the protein CASSSGSGYTF.

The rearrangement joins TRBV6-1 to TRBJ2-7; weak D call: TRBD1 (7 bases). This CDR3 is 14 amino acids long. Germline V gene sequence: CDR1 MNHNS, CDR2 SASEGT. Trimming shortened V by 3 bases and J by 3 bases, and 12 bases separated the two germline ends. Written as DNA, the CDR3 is TGTGCCAGCAGTGATGTGCAGGGGGGCTACGAGCAGTACTTC. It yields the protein CASSDVQGGYEQYF.

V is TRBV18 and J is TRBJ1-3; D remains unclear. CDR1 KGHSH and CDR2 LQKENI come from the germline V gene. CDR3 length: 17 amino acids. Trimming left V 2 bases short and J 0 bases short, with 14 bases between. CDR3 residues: CASSPNWVGSSGNTIYF. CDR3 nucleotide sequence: TGTGCCAGCTCACCAAATTGGGTTGGGAGCTCTGGAAACACCATATATTTT.

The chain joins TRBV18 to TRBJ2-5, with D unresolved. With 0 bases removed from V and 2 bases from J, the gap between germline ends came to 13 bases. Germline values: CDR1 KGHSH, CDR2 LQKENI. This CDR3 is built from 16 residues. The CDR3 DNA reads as TGTGCCAGCTCACCACCAACCAGTTCACATCAAGAGACCCAGTACTTC. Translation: CASSPPTSSHQETQYF. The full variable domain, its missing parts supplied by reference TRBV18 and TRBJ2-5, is NAGVMQNPRHLVRRRGQEARLRCSPMKGHSHVYWYRQLPEEGLKFMVYLQKENIIDESGMPKERFSAEFPKEGPSILRIQQVVRGDSAAYFCASSPPTSSHQETQYFGPGTRLLVL.

CDR3 coding DNA: TGCGCCAGCAGCCAAGATCCTAGCGGCTTCTACAATGAGCAGTTCTTC. It encodes CASSQDPSGFYNEQFF. The rearrangement links TRBV4-1 to TRBJ2-1; TRBD2 agrees at 7 bases. Germline CDR1 and CDR2: MGHRA and YSYEKL. This CDR3 spans 16 amino acids. V trimming: 0 bases; J trimming: 3 bases; junction bases outside the gene matches: 5.

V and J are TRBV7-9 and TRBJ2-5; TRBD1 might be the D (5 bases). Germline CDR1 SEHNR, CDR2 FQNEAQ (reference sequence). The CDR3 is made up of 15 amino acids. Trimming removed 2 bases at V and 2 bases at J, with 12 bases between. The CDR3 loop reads CASSLFPGYQETQYF. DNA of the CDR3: TGTGCCAGCAGCTTATTTCCAGGGTATCAAGAGACCCAGTACTTC.

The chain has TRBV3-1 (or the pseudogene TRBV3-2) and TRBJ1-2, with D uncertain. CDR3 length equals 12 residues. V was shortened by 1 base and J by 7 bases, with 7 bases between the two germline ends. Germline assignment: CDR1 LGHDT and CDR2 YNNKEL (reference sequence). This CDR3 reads CASSQGSSGYTF. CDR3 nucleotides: TGTGCCAGCAGCCAAGGATCTAGTGGCTACACCTTC.

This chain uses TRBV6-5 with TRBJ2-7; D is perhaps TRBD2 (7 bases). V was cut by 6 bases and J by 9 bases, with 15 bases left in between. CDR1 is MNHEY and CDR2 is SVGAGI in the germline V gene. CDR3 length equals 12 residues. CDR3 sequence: CASSPNGGPQYV. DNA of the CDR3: TGTGCCAGCAGCCCAAACGGGGGGCCGCAGTACGTC.

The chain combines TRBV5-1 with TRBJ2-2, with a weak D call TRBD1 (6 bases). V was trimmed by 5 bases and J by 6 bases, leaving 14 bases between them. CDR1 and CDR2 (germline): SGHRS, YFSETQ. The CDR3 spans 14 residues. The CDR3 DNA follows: TGCGCCAGCAGAGGCTTAGGGGGACCCGGGGAGCTGTTTTTT. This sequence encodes CASRGLGGPGELFF.

The CDR3 nucleotides are TGTGCCAGCAGCTCAGCGGGACAAAGCTACAATGAGCAGTTCTTC. This codes for CASSSAGQSYNEQFF. This chain links TRBV6-5 with TRBJ2-1; maybe TRBD2 (7 bases). Trimming pared 6 bases from V and 3 bases from J, leaving 15 bases between. Germline V CDR1 and CDR2: MNHEY, SVGAGI. The CDR3 is made up of 15 amino acids.

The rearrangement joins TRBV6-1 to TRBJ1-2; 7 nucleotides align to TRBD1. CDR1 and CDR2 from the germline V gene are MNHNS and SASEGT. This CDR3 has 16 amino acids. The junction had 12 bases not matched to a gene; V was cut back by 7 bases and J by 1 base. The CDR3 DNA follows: TGTGCCAGCATTGATCCCGGACAGGCGCTTAACTATGGCTACACCTTC. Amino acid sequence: CASIDPGQALNYGYTF.

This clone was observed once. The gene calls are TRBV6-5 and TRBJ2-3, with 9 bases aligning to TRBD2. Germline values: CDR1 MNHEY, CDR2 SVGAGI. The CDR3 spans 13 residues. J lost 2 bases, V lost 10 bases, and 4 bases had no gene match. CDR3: CATKRGATDTQYF. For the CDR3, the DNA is TGTGCCACTAAGCGGGGGGCCACAGATACGCAGTATTTT.

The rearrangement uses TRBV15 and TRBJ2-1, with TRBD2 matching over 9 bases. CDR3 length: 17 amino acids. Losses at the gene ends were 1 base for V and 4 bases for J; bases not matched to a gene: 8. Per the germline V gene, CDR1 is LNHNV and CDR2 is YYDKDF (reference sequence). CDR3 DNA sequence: TGTGCCACCAGCAGAGGTCCTAGCGGGGCCAGTTACAATGAGCAGTTCTTC. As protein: CATSRGPSGASYNEQFF.

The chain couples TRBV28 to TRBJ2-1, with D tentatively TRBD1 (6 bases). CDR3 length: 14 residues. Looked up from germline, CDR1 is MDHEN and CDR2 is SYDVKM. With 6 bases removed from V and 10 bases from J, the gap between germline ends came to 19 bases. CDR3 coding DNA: TGTGCCAGCAGCCCCGGGACACTGGTGAGGGAGCAGTTCTTC. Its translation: CASSPGTLVREQFF.

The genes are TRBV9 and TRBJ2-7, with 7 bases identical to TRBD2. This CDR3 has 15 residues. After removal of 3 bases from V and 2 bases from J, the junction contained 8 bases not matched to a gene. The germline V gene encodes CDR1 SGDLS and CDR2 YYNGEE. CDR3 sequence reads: CASSASGGGPYEQYF. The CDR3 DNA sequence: TGTGCCAGCAGCGCATCCGGGGGAGGGCCCTACGAGCAGTACTTC.

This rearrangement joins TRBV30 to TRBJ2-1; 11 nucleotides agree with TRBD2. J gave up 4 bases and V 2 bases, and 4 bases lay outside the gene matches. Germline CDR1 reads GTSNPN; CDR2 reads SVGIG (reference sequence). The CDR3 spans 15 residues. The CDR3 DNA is TGTGCCTGGAGTAGGGCTAGCGGGGGGTACAATGAGCAGTTCTTC. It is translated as CAWSRASGGYNEQFF.

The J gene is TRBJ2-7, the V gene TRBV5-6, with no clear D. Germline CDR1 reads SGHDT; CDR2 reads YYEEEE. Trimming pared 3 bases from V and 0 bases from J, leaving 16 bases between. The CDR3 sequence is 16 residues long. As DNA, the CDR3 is TGTGCCAGCAGCTCTCGATTCGGTAGGAGCTCCTACGAGCAGTACTTC. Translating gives CASSSRFGRSSYEQYF.